The 25 T cell receptor beta chains reported below all come from one sample, sequenced in a study of T cell repertoires in cytomegalovirus infection (dated by TCRdb to about 2019). Sequenced on an Illumina HiSeq 1500. TCRdb itself trimmed the public reads at Q25 with fastp, ran MiXCR and retained productive beta chains. Here each entry gathers all rows of one CDR3 protein and keeps the most common genes and DNA. Within this sample are more than 150,000 distinct CDR3 sequences, with roughly 19% of them counted one time only. Together, the top ten hold around 2.7% of the sample. The sequenced material came from PBMCs. These receptors originate from a human donor in good health (CMV status not recorded). Some clones in this sample may be carry-over from other donors' samples.

The sample holds many counts of this clonotype. This chain uses TRBV6-8 with TRBJ2-5, with 8 nucleotides matching TRBD2. The V segment lost 0 bases and the J segment 3 bases; nucleotides outside the gene matches: 9. CDR3 length: 17 amino acids. The germline V gene has CDR1 MNHGY and CDR2 SAAAGT. Here the CDR3 DNA reads TGTGCCAGCAGTTACTCTGGGACTAGAGGCACGAAAGAGACCCAGTACTTC. Protein: CASSYSGTRGTKETQYF.

V and J are TRBV4-1 and TRBJ2-7, with 13 bases identical to TRBD2. J was trimmed by 2 bases and V by 2 bases; bases with no gene match: 0. The CDR3 contains 15 residues. Germline CDR1 reads MGHRA; CDR2 reads YSYEKL. In nucleotides, the CDR3 is TGCGCCAGCAGCCAAACTAGCGGGAGGGCCTACGAGCAGTACTTC. This codes for CASSQTSGRAYEQYF.

This clonotype was seen a handful of times. The chain employs TRBV2 and TRBJ2-3; 11 nucleotides line up with TRBD2. V lost 8 bases to trimming and J lost 3 bases; unmatched junction nucleotides: 16. The V gene's germline CDR1 is SNHLY and CDR2 FYNNEI. The CDR3 sequence is 18 residues long. The CDR3 here is CASGPLVPGLAETDTQYF. Here the CDR3 DNA reads TGTGCCAGCGGTCCCCTAGTTCCGGGACTAGCGGAGACAGATACGCAGTATTTT.

The chain recombines TRBV28 with TRBJ1-2, with 7 bases matching TRBD1. The CDR3 totals 12 residues. The germline gives CDR1 MDHEN, CDR2 SYDVKM. V trimming: 8 bases; J trimming: 2 bases; junction bases outside the gene matches: 2. The CDR3 loop reads CASYRGNYGYTF. The DNA of the CDR3 is TGTGCCAGCTACAGGGGCAACTATGGCTACACCTTC.

This clonotype was counted only a few times. The rearrangement links TRBV18 to TRBJ1-2; no clear D. Trimming removed 4 bases from V and 4 bases from J, with 7 bases in between. The CDR3 has 12 residues. Germline CDR1 reads KGHSH; CDR2 reads LQKENI. This CDR3 is CASSRGSYGYTF. The CDR3 coding sequence is TGTGCCAGCTCACGGGGATCCTATGGCTACACCTTC.

In this sample, this clonotype turned up a few times. The gene calls are TRBV7-2 and TRBJ2-7, with D maybe TRBD2 (6 bases). Per germline, CDR1 SGHTA and CDR2 FQGNSA. The length of the CDR3 is 15 residues. Trimming took 5 bases from V and 0 from J, leaving 14 bases between them. The CDR3 region has the DNA TGTGCCAGCAGCCCCCAGGGAGGTCTCTCCTACGAGCAGTACTTC. Amino acid sequence: CASSPQGGLSYEQYF.

J is TRBJ1-2 and V is TRBV6-6; tentatively, D is TRBD1 (5 bases). The germline gives CDR1 MNHNY, CDR2 SVGAGI (reference sequence). The V end was cut by 11 bases, the J end by 2 bases, with 21 bases between. This CDR3 spans 15 amino acids. In DNA, the CDR3 is TGTGCCGGAAGGGGAACAGACTTCCTCAACTATGGCTACACCTTC. Its protein product is CAGRGTDFLNYGYTF.

This chain connects TRBV28 to TRBJ1-2; no firm D call. CDR3 length: 15 residues. The V gene lost 3 bases and the J gene lost 2 bases, with 13 bases spanning the gap. Germline V gene lookup returns CDR1 MDHEN and CDR2 SYDVKM. The CDR3: CASSLTTELNYGYTF. The CDR3 region has the DNA TGTGCCAGCAGTTTGACTACAGAACTAAACTATGGCTACACCTTC.

This clonotype was counted only a few times. CDR3 loop: CSATPSGSFYNEQFF. The CDR3, as DNA: TGCAGTGCTACCCCTAGCGGGAGTTTCTACAATGAGCAGTTCTTC. The rearrangement joins TRBV20-1 to TRBJ2-1; 10 bases fit TRBD2. There are 15 residues in the CDR3. V lost 4 bases and J lost 3; bases outside the gene matches: 6. Germline V gene lookup returns CDR1 DFQATT and CDR2 SNEGSKA (reference sequence).

In this sample, this clonotype turned up a few times. V is TRBV7-2 and J is TRBJ1-6; D is possibly TRBD1 (5 bases). Trimming removed 6 bases at V and 10 bases at J, with 19 bases between. This CDR3 has 15 residues. Germline loops: CDR1 SGHTA, CDR2 FQGNSA. The CDR3 DNA reads TGTGCCAGCAGACGAGAAGGGCAGGGAGGATCACCCCTCCACTTT. It encodes CASRREGQGGSPLHF.

The V and J genes are TRBV7-2 and TRBJ2-1, with 8 bases lining up with TRBD2. The V segment lost 3 bases and the J segment 0 bases; nucleotides outside the gene matches: 13. Germline loops: CDR1 SGHTA, CDR2 FQGNSA. The length of the CDR3 is 19 residues. The CDR3 here is CASSLPQRGPMSSYNEQFF. CDR3 coding DNA: TGTGCCAGCAGCTTGCCCCAGCGGGGGCCTATGAGCTCCTACAATGAGCAGTTCTTC.

This clonotype was observed a handful of times. V gene TRBV6-6 combines with J gene TRBJ2-2; 7 nucleotides align to TRBD1. In germline, CDR1 is MNHNY, CDR2 SVGAGI (reference sequence). The trim removed 7 bases at V and 3 bases at J, leaving 11 bases unmatched. The CDR3 has 16 residues. CDR3 residues: CASILQGTADTGELFF. The CDR3 nucleotides are TGTGCCAGCATCTTACAGGGGACGGCCGACACCGGGGAGCTGTTTTTT.

CDR3 loop: CASRLQQSEAFF. The CDR3 bases are TGTGCCAGCAGACTACAGCAGAGTGAAGCTTTCTTT. This rearrangement joins TRBV6-2 or TRBV6-3 to TRBJ1-1, with no clear D. Per germline, CDR1 MNHEY and CDR2 SVGEGT. The CDR3 is 12 residues long. The germline V and J ends were trimmed by 6 bases and 7 bases, with 12 bases remaining between them.

V and J are TRBV20-1 and TRBJ2-3, with 8 bases identical to TRBD2. This CDR3 has 14 residues. Germline CDR1 DFQATT, CDR2 SNEGSKA (reference sequence). J gave up 1 base and V 5 bases, and 5 bases lay outside the gene matches. In DNA, the CDR3 is TGCAGTGCTGCCGGGGGGGAAGGCACAGATACGCAGTATTTT. It is translated as CSAAGGEGTDTQYF.

This clonotype was seen more than once but under ten times. The CDR3 nucleotides are TGTGCCAGCAGTTTCAGACAAGCCGGGGCTTTCTTT. Translation gives CASSFRQAGAFF. J is TRBJ1-1 and V is TRBV6-6, with no clear D. The CDR3 contains 12 residues. Per germline, CDR1 MNHNY and CDR2 SVGAGI (reference sequence). Trimming left V 4 bases short and J 11 bases short, with 14 bases between.

This clonotype was recorded at least ten times. The rearrangement joins TRBV7-9 to TRBJ1-6, with unresolved D. CDR1 and CDR2 from the germline V gene are SEHNR and FQNEAQ (reference sequence). With 5 bases removed from V and 10 bases from J, the gap between germline ends came to 12 bases. This CDR3 comprises 13 residues. The CDR3 sequence is CASSQQRVSPLHF. The CDR3 bases are TGTGCCAGCAGCCAACAGAGGGTATCACCCCTCCACTTT.

The sample holds a few counts of this clonotype. This sequence joins TRBV19 and TRBJ2-1; D call uncertain. This CDR3 comprises 14 residues. V was cut by 3 bases and J by 5 bases, with 11 bases left in between. CDR1 is LNHDA, CDR2 SQIVND, per germline (reference sequence). The CDR3 bases are TGTGCCAGTAGTATTGGCAGGATCAACAATGAGCAGTTCTTC. Its translation is CASSIGRINNEQFF.

This clonotype came up a few times. The genes are TRBV29-1 and TRBJ2-1; possibly TRBD2 for D (6 bases). In germline, CDR1 is SQVTM, CDR2 ANQGSEA. The CDR3 contains 12 residues. Trimming took off 6 bases at V and 10 bases at J, with 16 bases between the two ends. The CDR3 region has the DNA TGCAGCGTCCCCATAGCGGCTGGAGAGCAGTTCTTC. Translated, it gives CSVPIAAGEQFF.

This clonotype has more than one count but fewer than ten. The chain links TRBV20-1 to TRBJ2-7; TRBD2 might be the D (5 bases). V lost 3 bases, J lost 2 bases, and 14 bases lay in between. This CDR3 has 14 amino acids. The germline V gene has CDR1 DFQATT and CDR2 SNEGSKA (reference sequence). CDR3 region: CSASEIGGPYEQYF. The CDR3 DNA follows: TGCAGTGCTAGTGAGATAGGCGGGCCCTACGAGCAGTACTTC.

V and J are TRBV10-2 and TRBJ1-1; TRBD1 aligns across 7 bases. This CDR3 spans 12 amino acids. The V and J ends lost 8 bases and 1 base, in that order; junction bases with no gene match: 1. Germline-derived CDR1 and CDR2 are WSHSY and SAAADI. The CDR3 is CASGDRNTEAFF. Here the CDR3 DNA reads TGCGCCAGCGGGGACAGGAACACTGAAGCTTTCTTT.

The CDR3 DNA reads TGCAGTGCCCGGCGGCCCGAGAACACTGAAGCTTTCTTT. This sequence encodes CSARRPENTEAFF. This chain links TRBV20-1 with TRBJ1-1; D ambiguous. With 6 bases removed from V and 1 base from J, the gap between germline ends came to 12 bases. This CDR3 comprises 13 residues. Germline V lookup: CDR1 DFQATT, CDR2 SNEGSKA (reference sequence).

This clonotype was picked up a small number of times. The V and J genes are TRBV19 and TRBJ1-1; 7 bases align to TRBD1. J was trimmed by 5 bases and V by 6 bases; bases with no gene match: 3. The V gene's germline CDR1 is LNHDA and CDR2 SQIVND (reference sequence). The CDR3 has 12 amino acids. In nucleotides, the CDR3 is TGTGCCAGTAGCGACAGGGTTACTGAAGCTTTCTTT. Translated, it gives CASSDRVTEAFF. The full variable domain, with the rest looked up from reference TRBV19 and TRBJ1-1, is DGGITQSPKYLFRKEGQNVTLSCEQNLNHDAMYWYRQDPGQGLRLIYYSQIVNDFQKGDIAEGYSVSREKKESFPLTVTSAQKNPTAFYLCASSDRVTEAFFGQGTRLTVV.

This clonotype was counted many times. The chain has TRBV11-3 and TRBJ2-7, with 15 bases matching TRBD2. The V segment lost 5 bases and the J segment 3 bases; nucleotides outside the gene matches: 8. The length of the CDR3 is 17 residues. CDR1 is SGHNT, CDR2 YENEEA, per germline. CDR3 sequence reads: CASSHTLGLAGGYEQYF. CDR3 bases: TGTGCCAGCAGCCACACCCTGGGACTAGCGGGAGGCTACGAGCAGTACTTC.

Note on this clonotype: This clone may be a read error of a much larger clone one base away. The V and J genes are TRBV5-6 and TRBJ2-1, with TRBD2 identical over 11 bases. The CDR3 covers 17 residues. In germline, CDR1 is SGHDT, CDR2 YYEEEE. CDR3 coding DNA: TGTGCCAACAGCTGGGGTAGCGGGGGGGCATCCTACAATGAGCAGTTCTTC. Translated: CANSWGSGGASYNEQFF.

The sample holds many counts of this clonotype. This chain links TRBV6-5 with TRBJ1-6; D perhaps matches TRBD1 (5 bases). The germline gives CDR1 MNHEY, CDR2 SVGAGI. The CDR3 runs to 17 residues. V lost 6 bases to trimming and J lost 0 bases, with 15 bases between them. The CDR3 bases are TGTGCCAGCAGACCCGACAGCCTTAGCTCCTATAATTCACCCCTCCACTTT. It specifies CASRPDSLSSYNSPLHF.